These T cell receptor beta chains were read from a single sample in a study of high-grade serous ovarian cancer treatment subgroups. Profiling relied on immunoSEQ multiplex PCR, and the TCRdb table lists in-frame clones only, not all of them. Counted here are some 27,000 clones, about 86% occurring once; the ten biggest clones make up 2% to 2.5%. The sequenced sample consisted of tumor tissue. Receptors originate from a human donor with high-grade serous ovarian cancer. Both conserved end residues are part of each CDR3. D genes are given only for firm matches. Only some rows state a clone size, as once, few, many or a class for expanded clones.

clone size: .; J gene: TRBJ2-1; V gene: TRBV4-1; D gene: .; CDR3 protein: CASSLLGASSNNEQFF; CDR3 DNA: TGCGCCAGCAGCCTCTTAGGTGCCTCCTCTAACAATGAGCAGTTCTTC
clone size: .; J gene: TRBJ2-1; V gene: TRBV9; D gene: TRBD2; CDR3 protein: CASSVSSPGGPLNEQFF; CDR3 DNA: TGTGCCAGCAGCGTAAGTTCTCCGGGAGGGCCCCTCAATGAGCAGTTCTTC
clone size: few; J gene: TRBJ2-7; V gene: TRBV2; D gene: .; CDR3 protein: CASCRSLGRDEQYF; CDR3 DNA: TGTGCCAGCTGCCGATCACTAGGACGAGACGAGCAGTACTTC
clone size: .; J gene: TRBJ1-2; V gene: TRBV29-1; D gene: .; CDR3 protein: CSVEDTPDYGYTF; CDR3 DNA: TGCAGCGTTGAAGACACGCCGGACTATGGCTACACCTTC
clone size: .; J gene: TRBJ2-7; V gene: TRBV19; D gene: .; CDR3 protein: CASSIGSPTYEQYF; CDR3 DNA: TGTGCCAGTAGTATAGGCTCACCGACCTACGAGCAGTACTTC
clone size: .; J gene: TRBJ2-7; V gene: TRBV9; D gene: TRBD2; CDR3 protein: CASSRLAGEQYF; CDR3 DNA: TGTGCCAGCTCCCGACTAGCTGGGGAGCAGTACTTC
clone size: .; J gene: TRBJ1-4; V gene: TRBV25-1; D gene: TRBD1; CDR3 protein: CASSEAGTASPEKLFF; CDR3 DNA: TGTGCCAGCAGTGAAGCCGGGACAGCTAGCCCTGAAAAACTGTTTTTT
clone size: .; J gene: TRBJ1-1; V gene: TRBV5-1; D gene: .; CDR3 protein: CASSMEGQNTEAFF; CDR3 DNA: TGCGCCAGCAGCATGGAGGGGCAGAACACTGAAGCTTTCTTT
clone size: .; J gene: TRBJ2-3; V gene: TRBV6-1; D gene: .; CDR3 protein: CASIGGTSLNTQYF; CDR3 DNA: TGTGCCAGCATCGGCGGCACCTCACTCAATACGCAGTATTTT
clone size: .; J gene: TRBJ2-7; V gene: TRBV18; D gene: TRBD1; CDR3 protein: CASSPNLGTGEYEQYF; CDR3 DNA: TGTGCCAGCTCACCTAACCTCGGGACAGGGGAATACGAGCAGTACTTC
clone size: .; J gene: TRBJ2-3; V gene: TRBV5-1; D gene: .; CDR3 protein: CASSLVGATDLLGDF; CDR3 DNA: TGCGCCAGCAGCTTGGTAGGGGCGACAGATCTTTTAGGCGATTTT
clone size: .; J gene: TRBJ2-6; V gene: TRBV7-9; D gene: .; CDR3 protein: CASNSGANVLTF; CDR3 DNA: TGTGCCAGCAACTCTGGGGCCAACGTCCTGACTTTC
clone size: .; J gene: TRBJ2-7; V gene: TRBV5-1; D gene: TRBD2; CDR3 protein: CASSLREDGYEQYF; CDR3 DNA: TGCGCCAGCAGCTTACGGGAGGACGGCTACGAGCAGTACTTC
clone size: .; J gene: TRBJ2-1; V gene: TRBV20-1; D gene: .; CDR3 protein: CSATDRGVPFF; CDR3 DNA: TGCAGTGCTACCGATAGAGGGGTTCCGTTCTTC
clone size: few; J gene: TRBJ2-2; V gene: TRBV29-1; D gene: .; CDR3 protein: CSVRTPPGELFF; CDR3 DNA: TGCAGCGTCCGGACCCCGCCCGGGGAGCTGTTTTTT
clone size: .; J gene: TRBJ2-3; V gene: TRBV2; D gene: TRBD2; CDR3 protein: CASKLTSGDTDTQYF; CDR3 DNA: TGTGCCAGCAAGTTGACTAGCGGGGACACAGATACGCAGTATTTT
clone size: .; J gene: TRBJ2-3; V gene: TRBV4-2; D gene: TRBD2; CDR3 protein: CASSQDVAGPITDTQYF; CDR3 DNA: TGTGCCAGCAGCCAAGATGTAGCGGGACCCATCACAGATACGCAGTATTTT
clone size: .; J gene: TRBJ2-1; V gene: TRBV6-6; D gene: TRBD2; CDR3 protein: CASTPNPAGGYNEQFF; CDR3 DNA: TGTGCCAGCACCCCGAACCCTGCGGGAGGGTACAATGAGCAGTTCTTC
clone size: .; J gene: TRBJ2-7; V gene: TRBV27; D gene: TRBD1; CDR3 protein: CASSPRARDRAYEQYF; CDR3 DNA: TGTGCCAGCAGTCCAAGGGCGCGGGACAGGGCCTACGAGCAGTACTTC
clone size: .; J gene: TRBJ1-1; V gene: TRBV23-1; D gene: TRBD1; CDR3 protein: CASSHPDRGPHNTEAFF; CDR3 DNA: TGCGCCAGCAGTCACCCCGACAGGGGACCACATAACACTGAAGCTTTCTTT
clone size: .; J gene: TRBJ2-5; V gene: TRBV6-1; D gene: .; CDR3 protein: CASSEVGRIAQETQYF; CDR3 DNA: TGTGCCAGCAGTGAAGTAGGCAGGATCGCCCAAGAGACCCAGTACTTC
clone size: .; J gene: TRBJ2-1; V gene: TRBV6-1; D gene: TRBD2; CDR3 protein: CASSTSGLYNEQFF; CDR3 DNA: TGTGCCAGCAGTACTAGCGGATTATACAATGAGCAGTTCTTC
clone size: .; J gene: TRBJ2-3; V gene: TRBV28; D gene: TRBD2; CDR3 protein: CASSLPPSGTQYF; CDR3 DNA: TGTGCCAGCAGTTTACCCCCTAGCGGGACGCAGTATTTT
clone size: .; J gene: TRBJ2-5; V gene: TRBV7-8; D gene: .; CDR3 protein: CASSPGTAQETQYF; CDR3 DNA: TGTGCCAGCAGCCCGGGGACGGCCCAAGAAACCCAGTACTTC
clone size: .; J gene: TRBJ1-2; V gene: TRBV5-1; D gene: .; CDR3 protein: CASSLGGNYGYTF; CDR3 DNA: TGCGCCAGCAGCTTGGGGGGTAACTATGGCTACACCTTC
clone size: .; J gene: TRBJ2-7; V gene: TRBV19; D gene: TRBD2; CDR3 protein: CASSTPGLANEQYF; CDR3 DNA: TGTGCCAGTAGTACCCCCGGACTAGCCAACGAGCAGTACTTC
clone size: few; J gene: TRBJ1-5; V gene: TRBV28; D gene: .; CDR3 protein: CASKAGSQPQHF; CDR3 DNA: TGTGCCAGCAAGGCCGGTAGTCAGCCCCAGCATTTT
clone size: few; J gene: TRBJ1-1; V gene: TRBV28; D gene: TRBD1; CDR3 protein: CASSLGTADTEAFF; CDR3 DNA: TGTGCCAGCAGTTTAGGGACAGCAGACACTGAAGCTTTCTTT
clone size: .; J gene: TRBJ2-3; V gene: TRBV2; D gene: TRBD1; CDR3 protein: CASTLQGVTDTQYF; CDR3 DNA: TGTGCCAGCACCTTACAGGGGGTGACAGATACGCAGTATTTT
clone size: .; J gene: TRBJ2-7; V gene: TRBV27; D gene: TRBD2; CDR3 protein: CASSLFGTSETYEQYF; CDR3 DNA: TGTGCCAGCAGTTTATTCGGGACTAGCGAGACCTACGAGCAGTACTTC
clone size: .; J gene: TRBJ2-1; V gene: TRBV5-4; D gene: .; CDR3 protein: CASSLEGVNEQFF; CDR3 DNA: TGTGCCAGCAGCTTGGAGGGGGTCAATGAGCAGTTCTTC
clone size: .; J gene: TRBJ1-4; V gene: TRBV27; D gene: .; CDR3 protein: CASRRTDLNEKLFF; CDR3 DNA: TGTGCCAGCAGGAGGACAGACTTAAATGAAAAACTGTTTTTT
clone size: .; J gene: TRBJ2-5; V gene: TRBV20-1; D gene: .; CDR3 protein: CSVQLGTQYF; CDR3 DNA: TGCAGTGTCCAATTGGGGACCCAGTACTTC
clone size: .; J gene: TRBJ1-5; V gene: TRBV27; D gene: .; CDR3 protein: CASSLTTALQPQHF; CDR3 DNA: TGTGCCAGCAGTTTAACGACCGCCCTTCAGCCCCAGCATTTT
clone size: once; J gene: TRBJ1-2; V gene: TRBV5-5; D gene: TRBD1; CDR3 protein: CASSLDREWDIANYGYTF; CDR3 DNA: TGTGCCAGCAGTCTCGACAGGGAATGGGATATTGCTAACTATGGCTACACCTTC
clone size: .; J gene: TRBJ2-1; V gene: TRBV7-2; D gene: TRBD2; CDR3 protein: CASSTSGSIYNEQFF; CDR3 DNA: TGTGCCAGCAGCACTAGCGGGAGTATCTACAATGAGCAGTTCTTC
clone size: .; J gene: TRBJ1-3; V gene: TRBV9; D gene: .; CDR3 protein: CASSQHSVSGNTIYF; CDR3 DNA: TGTGCCAGCAGCCAACATAGTGTCTCTGGAAACACCATATATTTT
clone size: few; J gene: TRBJ1-2; V gene: TRBV4-1; D gene: .; CDR3 protein: CASSPLAGYGYTF; CDR3 DNA: TGCGCCAGCAGCCCCCTGGCGGGTTATGGCTACACCTTC
clone size: .; J gene: TRBJ2-3; V gene: TRBV5-1; D gene: TRBD1; CDR3 protein: CASSGGDRRPSRTQYF; CDR3 DNA: TGCGCCAGCAGCGGAGGGGACAGGAGACCTTCCCGGACGCAGTATTTT
clone size: once; J gene: TRBJ2-1; V gene: TRBV27; D gene: .; CDR3 protein: CASQLVRSRGNEQFF; CDR3 DNA: TGTGCCAGCCAACTGGTGCGCAGTAGGGGCAATGAGCAGTTCTTC
clone size: .; J gene: TRBJ2-3; V gene: TRBV29-1; D gene: .; CDR3 protein: CSVEAGVPDTQYF; CDR3 DNA: TGCAGCGTTGAAGCGGGAGTACCAGATACGCAGTATTTT
clone size: medium-sized; J gene: TRBJ2-3; V gene: TRBV7-9; D gene: TRBD2; CDR3 protein: CASSSIAGGTSDTQYF; CDR3 DNA: TGTGCCAGCAGCTCCATAGCGGGAGGCACATCAGATACGCAGTATTTT